What follows are 4 T cell receptor beta chains derived from one specimen sequenced in a study of CD8 T cells in Susac syndrome. The RNA, about 0.5 to 1 ug, was put through reverse transcription using random hexamers. MiXCR, applied by TCRdb to the immunoSEQ multiplex PCR reads, yields one record per CDR3 protein. This table has about 240,000 distinct CDR3 sequences, almost 97% appearing once. The sequenced sample consisted of CD4+ T cells from PBMCs. These receptors originate from a human donor with Susac syndrome.

The V call is TRBV9, the J call TRBJ2-4; unclear D gene. CDR3 length: 16 amino acids. The ends were cut back, 4 bases at V and 0 bases at J, with 14 bases in the middle. Germline CDR1 and CDR2: SGDLS and YYNGEE. The CDR3 region is CASSSRTLLAKNIQYF. CDR3 DNA: TGTGCCAGCAGCTCCCGGACCTTACTAGCCAAAAACATTCAGTACTTC. Filled out from reference TRBV9 and TRBJ2-4, the complete variable domain reads DSGVTQTPKHLITATGQRVTLRCSPRSGDLSVYWYQQSLDQGLQFLIQYYNGEERAKGNILERFSAQQFPDLHSELNLSSLELGDSALYFCASSSRTLLAKNIQYFGAGTRLSVL.

This chain uses TRBV28 with TRBJ2-5; D might be TRBD1 (6 bases). V was pared by 5 bases and J by 0 bases, with 16 bases between. The CDR3 runs 16 residues. Looked up from germline, CDR1 is MDHEN and CDR2 is SYDVKM. The DNA of the CDR3 is TGTGCCAGCAGTCCCCCTGGGAACAGGGACCAAGAGACCCAGTACTTC. Its translation: CASSPPGNRDQETQYF.

The chain couples TRBV29-1 to TRBJ1-2; 8 positions agree with TRBD1. Trimming took 4 bases from V and 6 from J; bases not matched to a gene: 7. This CDR3 contains 13 residues. Germline V lookup: CDR1 SQVTM, CDR2 ANQGSEA. The CDR3 loop is CSVGDRILNGYTF. The CDR3 region has the DNA TGCAGCGTTGGGGACAGGATTTTAAATGGCTACACCTTC.

V usage is TRBV28 and J usage is TRBJ2-7, with D perhaps matching TRBD1 (5 bases). Per germline, CDR1 MDHEN and CDR2 SYDVKM. Between the trimmed V and J ends, which lost 6 bases and 5 bases, there was a span of 14 bases. This CDR3 is 13 amino acids long. This CDR3 is CASRGLFSDEQYF. For the CDR3, the DNA is TGTGCCAGCAGGGGGCTTTTTAGTGACGAGCAGTACTTC.